One sample yielded the 29 T cell receptor beta chains listed below, sequenced in a study of CD8 T cells in Susac syndrome. RNA totalling roughly 0.5 to 1 ug underwent reverse transcription with random hexamers. TCRdb recomputed calls from the immunoSEQ multiplex PCR reads with MiXCR, one row per CDR3 protein. The sample consists of 170,000 or so distinct CDR3 sequences, under 95% of them appearing once. Source material: CD4+ T cells from PBMCs. All receptors derive from a human donor with multiple sclerosis.

V is TRBV5-1 and J is TRBJ2-3; D is unclear. The CDR3 covers 14 residues. V lost 4 bases and J lost 6, with 15 bases in between. The germline V gene has CDR1 SGHRS and CDR2 YFSETQ. The CDR3 loop reads CASSTGHGVDTQYF. CDR3 DNA: TGCGCCAGCAGCACCGGGCATGGGGTTGATACGCAGTATTTT.

The chain couples TRBV5-1 to TRBJ2-1; 7 bases are shared with TRBD2. This CDR3 comprises 15 residues. The J segment lost 7 bases and the V segment lost 7 bases, leaving 14 bases of the junction unmatched. The germline CDR1 and CDR2 sequences are SGHRS and YFSETQ. The CDR3 protein is CASYLLAGAPNEQFF. The CDR3 coding sequence is TGCGCCAGCTACCTCCTGGCGGGAGCTCCTAATGAGCAGTTCTTC.

The V and J genes are TRBV18 and TRBJ1-1; 7 positions match TRBD1. The trim removed 2 bases at V and 5 bases at J, leaving 5 bases unmatched. The germline gives CDR1 KGHSH, CDR2 LQKENI. The CDR3 loop spans 14 amino acids. The CDR3 DNA reads TGTGCCAGCTCACCAGGAGGGGGCGGGACTGAAGCTTTCTTT. It codes for CASSPGGGGTEAFF. Drawing the rest from reference TRBV18 and TRBJ1-1, the complete variable domain is NAGVMQNPRHLVRRRGQEARLRCSPMKGHSHVYWYRQLPEEGLKFMVYLQKENIIDESGMPKERFSAEFPKEGPSILRIQQVVRGDSAAYFCASSPGGGGTEAFFGQGTRLTVV.

This chain uses TRBV11-2 with TRBJ2-2, with D possibly TRBD2 on 6 matching bases. The CDR3 covers 15 residues. CDR1 and CDR2 (germline): SGHAT, FQNNGV. The V end was cut by 6 bases, the J end by 2 bases, with 13 bases between. Written as DNA, the CDR3 is TGTGCCAGCAGGACCCCGCGGGGAAACACCGGGGAGCTGTTTTTT. Its protein product is CASRTPRGNTGELFF.

CDR3 residues: CASRGPTGLPTEPQHF. The CDR3 coding sequence is TGTGCCAGTAGAGGCCCGACAGGACTCCCAACCGAGCCCCAGCATTTT. The rearrangement joins TRBV19 to TRBJ1-5, with D perhaps matching TRBD1 (6 bases). The germline V and J ends were trimmed by 6 bases and 8 bases, with 23 bases remaining between them. In germline, CDR1 is LNHDA, CDR2 SQIVND (reference sequence). The CDR3 is 16 amino acids. The entire variable domain, with the rest obtained from reference TRBV19 and TRBJ1-5, is as follows: DGGITQSPKYLFRKEGQNVTLSCEQNLNHDAMYWYRQDPGQGLRLIYYSQIVNDFQKGDIAEGYSVSREKKESFPLTVTSAQKNPTAFYLCASRGPTGLPTEPQHFGDGTRLSIL.

This clonotype was counted a single time. The gene calls are TRBV28 and TRBJ1-2; possible D gene TRBD1, 5 bases. V gave up 4 bases and J gave up 4 bases, with 13 bases separating them. Germline V gene sequence: CDR1 MDHEN, CDR2 SYDVKM. This CDR3 has 14 residues. CDR3 protein: CASSSSGPSYGYTF. CDR3 nucleotide sequence: TGTGCCAGCAGTTCTTCAGGGCCGTCCTATGGCTACACCTTC.

The rearrangement joins TRBV21-1 to TRBJ1-5; TRBD1, the table's D call, was not compared with the DNA. TRBV21-1 is a known pseudogene. The CDR3 runs 15 residues. The CDR3 DNA is TGTGCCAGCAGCTCGCCTCCGGGACCTCATCAGCCCCAGCATTTT. Its translation: CASSSPPGPHQPQHF.

This clonotype has just one count. V gene TRBV28 combines with J gene TRBJ2-7; 12 nucleotides agree with TRBD1. Germline V gene data show CDR1 as MDHEN and CDR2 as SYDVKM. Trimming took 3 bases from V and 6 from J; bases not matched to a gene: 6. The CDR3 sequence is 15 residues long. This chain's CDR3 is CASSFSGTGGFEQYF. CDR3 sequence (DNA): TGTGCCAGCAGTTTCTCCGGGACAGGGGGCTTCGAGCAGTACTTC.

The gene calls are TRBV29-1 and TRBJ2-3, with TRBD2 identical over 7 bases. This CDR3 contains 14 residues. Per germline, CDR1 SQVTM and CDR2 ANQGSEA. J lost 0 bases, V lost 6 bases, and 6 bases had no gene match. The CDR3 loop reads CSVRGVASTDTQYF. The CDR3 DNA sequence: TGCAGCGTCCGGGGGGTAGCGAGCACAGATACGCAGTATTTT.

The chain carries TRBV7-2 and TRBJ1-2; D remains unclear. CDR1 is SGHTA, CDR2 FQGNSA, per germline. The CDR3 covers 14 residues. V lost 1 base to trimming and J lost 4 bases, with 10 bases between them. This CDR3 reads CASSLGQNIYGYTF. Written as DNA, the CDR3 is TGTGCCAGCAGCTTAGGACAAAACATCTATGGCTACACCTTC.

The J gene is TRBJ1-1, the V gene TRBV7-2, with D unresolved. This CDR3 has 11 residues. Germline V gene sequence: CDR1 SGHTA, CDR2 FQGNSA. V was shortened by 5 bases and J by 5 bases, with 6 bases between the two germline ends. CDR3 sequence reads: CASSDRTEAFF. DNA for the CDR3: TGTGCCAGCAGCGACCGAACTGAAGCTTTCTTT.

In the case of this clonotype: The germline gene is not matched at one end of the junction; a read error may be the cause. This chain uses TRBV11-2 with TRBJ2-1; 8 bases are shared with TRBD2. Germline V lookup: CDR1 SGHAT, CDR2 FQNNGV. CDR3 length equals 14 residues. For the CDR3, the DNA is TGTGCCAGCAGCCCCACCCGGGGGGGGACGCAACAGACCTTC. Its protein is CASSPTRGGTQQTF.

J is TRBJ2-7 and V is TRBV7-9, with D unresolved. Per germline, CDR1 SEHNR and CDR2 FQNEAQ (reference sequence). The length of the CDR3 is 14 residues. V dropped 1 base and J dropped 1 base, with 8 bases sitting between them. The CDR3 coding sequence is TGTGCCAGCAGCTTAGGGGCCTTTTCCTACGAGCAGTACTTC. It codes for CASSLGAFSYEQYF.

The chain joins TRBV10-3 to TRBJ2-5; 8 nucleotides match TRBD1. Germline CDR1 is ENHRY and CDR2 is SYGVKD. CDR3 size: 13 residues. After removal of 6 bases from V and 4 bases from J, the junction contained 4 bases not matched to a gene. The DNA for the CDR3 is TGTGCCATCAGGGACAGGGTTGGAGAGACCCAGTACTTC. Protein: CAIRDRVGETQYF.

This clonotype was seen a handful of times. The V and J genes are TRBV25-1 and TRBJ1-1; D possibly corresponds to TRBD1 (5 bases). The CDR3 is made up of 13 amino acids. The germline V and J ends were trimmed by 6 bases and 4 bases, with 12 bases remaining between them. Germline-derived CDR1 and CDR2 are MGHDK and SYGVNS. The CDR3, as DNA: TGTGCCAGCAGCGCCGGTAGGGGCACTGAAGCTTTCTTT. It translates to CASSAGRGTEAFF.

The rearrangement joins TRBV5-1 to TRBJ1-5, with TRBD1 matching 7 bases. V shed 2 bases, J shed 4 bases, and the junction held 3 bases outside the gene matches. Germline CDR1 SGHRS, CDR2 YFSETQ. There are 14 residues in the CDR3. The CDR3, as DNA: TGCGCCAGCAGCTTTGGGGACAGAAATCAGCCCCAGCATTTT. Its protein is CASSFGDRNQPQHF.

This chain connects TRBV10-2 to TRBJ1-1, with 7 bases that match TRBD1. Germline CDR1 reads WSHSY; CDR2 reads SAAADI. This CDR3 is 13 amino acids long. J gave up 4 bases and V 10 bases, and 9 bases lay outside the gene matches. CDR3 in amino acids: CATEPGQRTEAFF. The CDR3 coding sequence is TGCGCCACCGAACCGGGACAGCGCACTGAAGCTTTCTTT.

This rearrangement joins TRBV29-1 to TRBJ1-1; maybe TRBD1 (6 bases). The V end was cut by 3 bases, the J end by 5 bases, with 10 bases between. The CDR3 is 12 amino acids. Per germline, CDR1 SQVTM and CDR2 ANQGSEA. The CDR3, as DNA: TGCAGCGTTGATTCGGGGGCGACTGAAGCTTTCTTT. This sequence encodes CSVDSGATEAFF.

V is TRBV5-1 and J is TRBJ1-3; no firm D call. The germline gives CDR1 SGHRS, CDR2 YFSETQ. The CDR3 is 17 amino acids. Trimming stripped 0 bases from V and 0 bases from J, with 13 bases between. The CDR3 spells CASSLGSGRFSGNTIYF. Here the CDR3 DNA reads TGCGCCAGCAGCTTGGGTTCGGGCCGATTCTCTGGAAACACCATATATTTT.

The chain combines TRBV3-1 with TRBJ1-6; 7 bases are shared with TRBD1. Germline CDR1 reads LGHDT; CDR2 reads YNNKEL (reference sequence). Trimming removed 0 bases from V and 7 bases from J; junction bases left unmatched: 6. CDR3 size: 16 residues. For the CDR3, the DNA is TGTGCCAGCAGCCAAGATAGGGGGACAGAAAATTCACCCCTCCACTTT. Protein product: CASSQDRGTENSPLHF.

This clonotype was picked up a small number of times. V gene TRBV3-1 combines with J gene TRBJ1-1; weak D call: TRBD1 (5 bases). Germline V lookup: CDR1 LGHDT, CDR2 YNNKEL (reference sequence). V was trimmed by 3 bases and J by 2 bases, leaving 7 bases between them. The CDR3 contains 13 residues. CDR3 sequence: CASSHGGNTEAFF. DNA of the CDR3: TGTGCCAGCAGCCATGGGGGAAACACTGAAGCTTTCTTT.

The chain recombines TRBV20-1 with TRBJ2-1, with 9 bases lining up with TRBD2. The CDR3 covers 15 residues. V gave up 1 base and J gave up 3 bases; unmatched junction bases: 4. The germline V gene encodes CDR1 DFQATT and CDR2 SNEGSKA (reference sequence). CDR3 nucleotides: TGCAGTGCTAGAGGACTAGCGGCTATCTACAATGAGCAGTTCTTC. Its protein is CSARGLAAIYNEQFF.

CDR3 sequence: CASSLKGASGGTDTQYF. DNA of the CDR3: TGTGCCAGCAGCTTAAAGGGGGCTAGCGGGGGCACAGATACGCAGTATTTT. V gene TRBV7-2 combines with J gene TRBJ2-3; TRBD2 aligns across 9 bases. The CDR3 totals 17 residues. Looked up from germline, CDR1 is SGHTA and CDR2 is FQGNSA. Unmatched junction bases numbered 7, after V lost 2 bases and J lost 1 base.

The V call is TRBV19, the J call TRBJ2-1, with 9 bases fitting TRBD1. Per germline, CDR1 LNHDA and CDR2 SQIVND (reference sequence). The length of the CDR3 is 16 residues. The V gene end was trimmed by 5 bases and the J gene end by 8 bases; junction bases not matched to a gene: 13. CDR3: CASSRRGTGGIDEQFF. The CDR3 region has the DNA TGTGCCAGTAGTCGGAGAGGTACAGGGGGCATCGATGAGCAGTTCTTC.

This sequence joins TRBV12-3 or TRBV12-4 and TRBJ1-5; D unclear. Trimming stripped 3 bases from V and 5 bases from J, with 8 bases between. The CDR3 loop spans 13 amino acids. The CDR3 DNA sequence: TGTGCCAGCAGTTTCTCGGAGTATCAGCCCCAGCATTTT. It codes for CASSFSEYQPQHF.

The V call is TRBV28, the J call TRBJ2-1; D not resolved. Germline CDR1 is MDHEN and CDR2 is SYDVKM. The CDR3 consists of 16 residues. V was trimmed by 5 bases and J by 3 bases, leaving 17 bases between them. The CDR3 coding sequence is TGTGCCAGCAGTCCCCGCGACGGATGGCTCTACAATGAGCAGTTCTTC. This translates into CASSPRDGWLYNEQFF.

The chain is built from TRBV28 and TRBJ1-2; 7 bases map to TRBD1. The CDR3 spans 13 residues. CDR1 is MDHEN, CDR2 SYDVKM, per germline. The trim removed 7 bases at V and 6 bases at J, leaving 8 bases unmatched. This chain's CDR3 is CASTLYRGDGYTF. The CDR3 DNA is TGTGCCAGCACCCTGTACAGGGGTGATGGCTACACCTTC.

This chain uses TRBV7-9 with TRBJ2-5; D possibly corresponds to TRBD1 (5 bases). Germline CDR1 SEHNR, CDR2 FQNEAQ (reference sequence). Trimming stripped 4 bases from V and 5 bases from J, with 14 bases between. The CDR3 has 14 residues. The CDR3 spells CASSSQSGWETQYF. The CDR3 coding sequence is TGTGCCAGCAGCTCCCAGTCAGGGTGGGAGACCCAGTACTTC.

The chain links TRBV20-1 to TRBJ1-2; D unresolved. CDR3 length equals 13 residues. With 0 bases removed from V and 10 bases from J, the gap between germline ends came to 15 bases. CDR1 is DFQATT and CDR2 is SNEGSKA in the germline V gene (reference sequence). CDR3 amino acids: CSARDLTARLYTF. DNA for the CDR3: TGCAGTGCTAGAGATCTCACAGCTAGGCTCTACACCTTC.